What follows are 9 T cell receptor beta chains derived from one specimen sequenced in a study of T cells in Graves' hyperthyroidism and ophthalmopathy. What was amplified from RNA transcripts were TCR beta CDR3 regions. A first-round RT-PCR of the TCR CDR3 used the HTBI primer set. TCRdb re-derived calls from the multiplex PCR reads in MiXCR, one entry per CDR3 protein. The table shows roughly 570,000 distinct CDR3 sequences, with around 45% occurring only once. Sequencing was done on a sample of peripheral blood or thyroid tissue (not recorded which). All receptors come from a woman between 18 and 29 years old with Graves' hyperthyroidism.

Many counts were recorded for this clonotype. The chain uses TRBV10-3 and TRBJ2-7; 8 nucleotides match TRBD2. The CDR3 consists of 13 residues. Germline CDR1 is ENHRY and CDR2 is SYGVKD. Trimming took 6 bases from V and 3 from J; bases not matched to a gene: 4. CDR3 coding DNA: TGTGCCATCAGCAGCGGGAGTCTCTACGAGCAGTACTTC. Translation gives CAISSGSLYEQYF.

The sample holds a few counts of this clonotype. The DNA of the CDR3 is TGTGCCTGGAGTGTACTGGGCGGGAGAGAGACCCAGTACTTC. The encoded protein is CAWSVLGGRETQYF. The rearrangement uses TRBV30 and TRBJ2-5, with 7 positions matching TRBD2. Germline CDR1 reads GTSNPN; CDR2 reads SVGIG (reference sequence). Trimming at V came to 0 bases and at J to 4 bases, leaving 5 bases not matched to a gene. This CDR3 is built from 14 residues.

The table lists this clonotype with a few counts. This chain links TRBV11-2 with TRBJ1-3, with no clear D. The V gene lost 6 bases and the J gene lost 0 bases, with 18 bases spanning the gap. Germline loops: CDR1 SGHAT, CDR2 FQNNGV. The CDR3 extends over 17 amino acids. CDR3 sequence (DNA): TGTGCCAGCAGTCCACAATTTGGCAGGCTCTCTGGAAACACCATATATTTT. It codes for CASSPQFGRLSGNTIYF.

There are many counts of this clonotype. The chain has TRBV4-1 and TRBJ2-2, with 7 positions matching TRBD1. The CDR3 totals 15 residues. Germline V gene data show CDR1 as MGHRA and CDR2 as YSYEKL. Trimming cost V 3 bases and J 6 bases; bases outside gene matches: 7. The chain's CDR3 is CASSQRTGLSGELFF. The CDR3 DNA reads TGCGCCAGCAGCCAGCGGACAGGCCTTTCCGGGGAGCTGTTTTTT.

This clonotype was found many times. V is TRBV6-2 or TRBV6-3 and J is TRBJ2-2, with TRBD2 as a possible D gene (5 bases). This CDR3 spans 14 amino acids. Germline CDR1 MNHEY, CDR2 SVGEGT. The ends were cut back, 10 bases at V and 4 bases at J, with 16 bases in the middle. The CDR3, as DNA: TGTGCCACCAGGAAAGCGGTATTCACCGGGGAGCTGTTTTTT. It codes for CATRKAVFTGELFF.

This clonotype showed up many times. The gene calls are TRBV29-1 and TRBJ2-7; D ambiguous. CDR3 length: 10 amino acids. The germline V gene encodes CDR1 SQVTM and CDR2 ANQGSEA. Trimming removed 4 bases at V and 4 bases at J, with 5 bases between. CDR3 amino acids: CSVVQYEQYF. The CDR3 DNA follows: TGCAGCGTTGTCCAGTACGAGCAGTACTTC.

The chain recombines TRBV12-3 or TRBV12-4 with TRBJ2-5; TRBD1 agrees at 11 bases. The junction had 7 bases not matched to a gene; V was cut back by 3 bases and J by 10 bases. The CDR3 sequence is 14 residues long. The CDR3, as DNA: TGTGCCAGCAGTTTCTATGTTGGGACAGGGGGCCAGTACTTC. Its translation: CASSFYVGTGGQYF.

In this sample, this clonotype turned up many times. J is TRBJ1-2 and V is TRBV7-2; TRBD1 is a possible D gene (6 bases). The CDR3 has 14 residues. The V and J ends lost 1 base and 4 bases respectively, with 10 bases between them. Germline-derived CDR1 and CDR2 are SGHTA and FQGNSA. CDR3 nucleotide sequence: TGTGCCAGCAGCTTAGGGAGGGGGTCCTATGGCTACACCTTC. It is translated as CASSLGRGSYGYTF.

The chain employs TRBV24-1 and TRBJ1-3; D gene uncertain. From germline, CDR1 is KGHDR and CDR2 SFDVKD. The CDR3 extends over 14 amino acids. V dropped 8 bases and J dropped 4 bases, with 14 bases sitting between them. The CDR3 DNA reads as TGTGCCACCAATATGGGAGGTGACGGAAACACCATATATTTT. Translating it yields CATNMGGDGNTIYF.